Following are 17 T cell receptor beta chains from one sample sequenced in a study of identifying expanded T cells in peripheral blood. TCRdb's copy holds only in-frame clones and misses some; the assay was immunoSEQ multiplex PCR. The sample shows approximately 100,000 clones, about 88% of them seen only once. The specimen was blood. The receptors derive from a person aged 18 to 75 in good health.

A note on this clone: The CDR3 carries no conserved terminal phenylalanine or tryptophan, so it likely arises from a read error. The chain couples TRBV7-9 to TRBJ2-7; D is undetermined. The length of the CDR3 is 12 residues. Germline CDR1 and CDR2: SEHNR and FQNEAQ (reference sequence). The V and J ends lost 1 base and 3 bases respectively, with 4 bases between them. CDR3 loop: CASSLEFYEQYL. In DNA, the CDR3 is TGTGCCAGCAGCTTAGAGTTCTACGAGCAGTACCTC.

V and J are TRBV6-5 and TRBJ1-5; D not certain. Trimming removed 6 bases at V and 6 bases at J, with 12 bases between. This CDR3 contains 13 residues. Germline V gene sequence: CDR1 MNHEY, CDR2 SVGAGI. This CDR3 reads CASSRSVSQPQHF. The CDR3, as DNA: TGTGCCAGCAGCCGCAGTGTGAGTCAGCCCCAGCATTTT.

This sequence joins TRBV10-3 and TRBJ2-5; a possible D gene is TRBD1 (6 bases). The V gene lost 4 bases and the J gene lost 2 bases, with 20 bases spanning the gap. Germline CDR1 reads ENHRY; CDR2 reads SYGVKD. The CDR3 consists of 17 residues. The CDR3 region has the DNA TGTGCCATCAGTGCTTGGGGCTCCGGGACACAGCAAGAGACCCAGTACTTC. Its translation: CAISAWGSGTQQETQYF.

The chain joins TRBV18 to TRBJ2-5; D is possibly TRBD1 (5 bases). CDR1 KGHSH and CDR2 LQKENI come from the germline V gene. V was shortened by 1 base and J by 2 bases, with 5 bases between the two germline ends. The CDR3 is made up of 13 amino acids. The CDR3 DNA reads as TGTGCCAGCTCACCACGACAGCAAGAGACCCAGTACTTC. Amino acid sequence: CASSPRQQETQYF.

The chain is built from TRBV30 and TRBJ1-1, with TRBD1 matching over 7 bases. Germline V gives CDR1 GTSNPN, CDR2 SVGIG (reference sequence). After removal of 3 bases from V and 7 bases from J, the junction contained 8 bases not matched to a gene. The CDR3 is 13 amino acids. The CDR3 sequence is CAWRVDWTGEAFF. The CDR3 nucleotides are TGTGCCTGGAGAGTAGATTGGACAGGTGAAGCTTTCTTT.

The rearrangement uses TRBV7-2 and TRBJ1-5; D gene uncertain. CDR1 is SGHTA and CDR2 is FQGNSA in the germline V gene. CDR3 length: 15 amino acids. Trimming took off 5 bases at V and 3 bases at J, with 14 bases between the two ends. CDR3 bases: TGTGCCAGCAGCACACAAACGGAATTCAATCAGCCCCAGCATTTT. It is translated as CASSTQTEFNQPQHF.

The rearrangement links TRBV28 to TRBJ2-1; 11 nucleotides line up with TRBD2. With 5 bases clipped from V and 5 bases from J, the junction kept 2 bases outside the gene matches. The CDR3 runs 14 residues. Germline CDR1 and CDR2: MDHEN and SYDVKM. The CDR3 nucleotides are TGTGCCAGCAGTCTACTAGCGGGGGACAATGAGCAGTTCTTC. Its protein product is CASSLLAGDNEQFF. The full variable domain, its missing parts supplied by reference TRBV28 and TRBJ2-1, is DVKVTQSSRYLVKRTGEKVFLECVQDMDHENMFWYRQDPGLGLRLIYFSYDVKMKEKGDIPEGYSVSREKKERFSLILESASTNQTSMYLCASSLLAGDNEQFFGPGTRLTVL.

The chain carries TRBV7-8 and TRBJ2-7, with 7 bases that match TRBD1. The CDR3 has 15 amino acids. V lost 1 base, J lost 3 bases, and 6 bases stayed unmatched. Per the germline V gene, CDR1 is SGHVS and CDR2 is FQNEAQ. CDR3 amino acids: CASSLGWDSNYEQYF. Here the CDR3 DNA reads TGTGCCAGCAGCTTAGGTTGGGACAGTAACTACGAGCAGTACTTC.

This clone was counted once. The chain carries TRBV28 and TRBJ1-2; 8 bases are a match to TRBD1. The ends lost 2 bases at V and 4 bases at J; junction bases unmatched: 6. This CDR3 contains 15 residues. CDR1 and CDR2 from the germline V gene are MDHEN and SYDVKM. CDR3 residues: CASSLRDRRFYGYTF. The CDR3 nucleotides are TGTGCCAGCAGTTTACGGGACAGGCGGTTCTATGGCTACACCTTC.

V gene TRBV9 combines with J gene TRBJ2-1, with TRBD2 matching over 11 bases. The V and J ends lost 2 bases and 5 bases, in that order; junction bases with no gene match: 3. The CDR3 sequence is 15 residues long. Germline CDR1 and CDR2: SGDLS and YYNGEE. The CDR3 DNA sequence: TGTGCCAGCAGCGTTAGCGGGAGGGCCGACAATGAGCAGTTCTTC. It specifies CASSVSGRADNEQFF.

The gene calls are TRBV29-1 and TRBJ2-5; TRBD2 aligns across 8 bases. Germline V gene lookup returns CDR1 SQVTM and CDR2 ANQGSEA. V shed 6 bases and J 1 base; nucleotides not matched to a gene: 4. This CDR3 is built from 13 residues. The CDR3 here is CSVGGAVQETQYF. DNA of the CDR3: TGCAGCGTCGGGGGGGCAGTCCAAGAGACCCAGTACTTC.

The rearrangement joins TRBV30 to TRBJ1-1, with 11 bases identical to TRBD1. The CDR3 extends over 12 amino acids. The V segment lost 7 bases and the J segment 6 bases; nucleotides outside the gene matches: 4. CDR1 and CDR2 from the germline V gene are GTSNPN and SVGIG (reference sequence). This chain's CDR3 is CALGQGVAEAFF. CDR3 nucleotides: TGTGCCTTGGGACAGGGGGTCGCTGAAGCTTTCTTT.

The J gene is TRBJ1-2, the V gene TRBV2; no reliable D call. The germline V and J ends were trimmed by 7 bases and 9 bases, with 12 bases remaining between them. Germline V CDR1 and CDR2: SNHLY, FYNNEI. This CDR3 comprises 11 residues. The CDR3 protein is CASMRGYSYTF. Here the CDR3 DNA reads TGTGCCAGCATGCGGGGTTATAGCTACACCTTC.

The chain has TRBV11-3 and TRBJ2-7; D might be TRBD1 (5 bases). Germline loops: CDR1 SGHNT, CDR2 YENEEA. This CDR3 is built from 12 residues. Trimming took off 5 bases at V and 2 bases at J, with 7 bases between the two ends. This CDR3 is CASSPGTYEQYF. CDR3 bases: TGTGCCAGCAGCCCAGGGACCTACGAGCAGTACTTC.

This clone was recorded only once. The V and J genes are TRBV28 and TRBJ2-7; 8 bases are shared with TRBD1. The ends lost 6 bases at V and 4 bases at J; junction bases unmatched: 2. CDR1 and CDR2 (germline): MDHEN, SYDVKM. The CDR3 covers 12 residues. The CDR3 nucleotides read TGTGCCAGCAGCCGGACAGGGTACGAGCAGTACTTC. This codes for CASSRTGYEQYF. The whole variable domain, filled in from reference TRBV28 and TRBJ2-7, reads DVKVTQSSRYLVKRTGEKVFLECVQDMDHENMFWYRQDPGLGLRLIYFSYDVKMKEKGDIPEGYSVSREKKERFSLILESASTNQTSMYLCASSRTGYEQYFGPGTRLTVT.

J is TRBJ1-1 and V is TRBV6-5; D not certain. Germline V CDR1 and CDR2: MNHEY, SVGAGI. The V gene lost 5 bases and the J gene lost 5 bases, with 12 bases spanning the gap. This CDR3 contains 13 residues. The CDR3, as DNA: TGTGCCAGCAGTCCCGTTTCAGGTACTGAAGCTTTCTTT. This translates into CASSPVSGTEAFF.

The chain has TRBV28 and TRBJ2-3; D is perhaps TRBD2 (6 bases). Per the germline V gene, CDR1 is MDHEN and CDR2 is SYDVKM. The CDR3 totals 15 residues. Trimming stripped 2 bases from V and 2 bases from J, with 11 bases between. CDR3 in DNA: TGTGCCAGCAGTTTAGCTAGCGAACACACAGATACGCAGTATTTT. This sequence encodes CASSLASEHTDTQYF.